One and the same sample provided the 17 T cell receptor beta chains below, sequenced in a study of post-analysis software for immune sequencing data. Study observations and caveats: With TRBV5-6, TRBV5-1 and TRBV20-1 included, about 5 TRBV segments were more frequent in patients than in controls.

Incorporated into the TCR beta cDNA libraries were unique molecular identifiers, which served to reduce PCR and sequencing biases. One entry per CDR3 protein results from TCRdb running MiXCR on the PCR reads. The sample consists of roughly 600,000 distinct CDR3 sequences, about 44% of them appearing once. Which antigens these TCRs recognize remains unknown. Sequenced input: blood. These receptors originate from a girl under 18 with multiple sclerosis.

This clonotype appeared a few times. The CDR3 loop is CASSYGVRSYGYTF. The CDR3 DNA sequence: TGTGCCAGCAGTTACGGGGTCAGAAGCTATGGCTACACCTTC. The chain links TRBV6-5 to TRBJ1-2, with D uncertain. V lost 2 bases and J lost 4, with 11 bases in between. The CDR3 is 14 amino acids. Looked up from germline, CDR1 is MNHEY and CDR2 is SVGAGI.

The chain combines TRBV6-5 with TRBJ2-1, with D maybe TRBD1 (6 bases). The germline CDR1 and CDR2 sequences are MNHEY and SVGAGI. This CDR3 has 15 amino acids. Trimming pared 6 bases from V and 3 bases from J, leaving 15 bases between. The DNA of the CDR3 is TGTGCCAGCAGCAGAGGGGGACGATTCTACAATGAGCAGTTCTTC. Encoded protein: CASSRGGRFYNEQFF.

V is TRBV6-5 and J is TRBJ2-7; D may be TRBD1 (6 bases). The V end lost 0 bases, the J end lost 7 bases, and 19 bases lay between the germline ends. This CDR3 has 16 amino acids. Germline V gene sequence: CDR1 MNHEY, CDR2 SVGAGI. The CDR3 DNA sequence: TGTGCCAGCAGTTACTCGGATGGGGGCGCCTCGGAAGAGCAGTACTTC. Translating it yields CASSYSDGGASEEQYF.

The chain is built from TRBV11-1 and TRBJ2-7, with 9 positions matching TRBD1. The germline gives CDR1 SGHAT, CDR2 FQDESV (reference sequence). The V segment lost 5 bases and the J segment 0 bases; nucleotides outside the gene matches: 5. This CDR3 has 15 residues. This chain's CDR3 is CASSPSGQGSYEQYF. The CDR3 DNA reads TGTGCCAGCAGCCCCTCGGGACAGGGCTCCTACGAGCAGTACTTC. The entire variable domain, with the rest obtained from reference TRBV11-1 and TRBJ2-7, is as follows: EAEVAQSPRYKITEKSQAVAFWCDPISGHATLYWYRQILGQGPELLVQFQDESVVDDSQLPKDRFSAERLKGVDSTLKIQPAELGDSAMYLCASSPSGQGSYEQYFGPGTRLTVT.

The chain recombines TRBV6-6 with TRBJ1-1, with D maybe TRBD1 (5 bases). V dropped 5 bases and J dropped 5 bases, with 18 bases sitting between them. Germline V gene sequence: CDR1 MNHNY, CDR2 SVGAGI (reference sequence). The CDR3 extends over 15 amino acids. The CDR3 protein is CASSVSTGAKTEAFF. The DNA for the CDR3 is TGTGCCAGCAGTGTATCAACCGGGGCGAAGACTGAAGCTTTCTTT.

This clonotype was seen a few times. The V gene is TRBV20-1, the J gene TRBJ2-3, with D uncertain. The CDR3 has 13 residues. CDR1 is DFQATT and CDR2 is SNEGSKA in the germline V gene (reference sequence). V lost 1 base, J lost 4 bases, and 9 bases lay in between. The CDR3: CSARVPIPDTQYF. The CDR3 region has the DNA TGCAGTGCTAGAGTTCCGATCCCAGATACGCAGTATTTT.

The V gene is TRBV30, the J gene TRBJ2-7; possible D gene TRBD1, 7 bases. The V gene lost 2 bases and the J gene lost 2 bases, with 22 bases spanning the gap. This CDR3 comprises 17 residues. Germline V gene sequence: CDR1 GTSNPN, CDR2 SVGIG (reference sequence). This CDR3 is CAWSLRDGGGRPYEQYF. As DNA, the CDR3 is TGTGCCTGGAGTCTACGGGACGGAGGGGGCCGACCCTACGAGCAGTACTTC.

The V gene is TRBV9, the J gene TRBJ2-1; 9 bases fit TRBD2. Germline values: CDR1 SGDLS, CDR2 YYNGEE. The V segment lost 2 bases and the J segment 5 bases; nucleotides outside the gene matches: 5. There are 15 residues in the CDR3. The CDR3 DNA sequence: TGTGCCAGCAGCGTGCGGGGGGGCCCTAACAATGAGCAGTTCTTC. It yields the protein CASSVRGGPNNEQFF. The variable domain in full, completed from reference TRBV9 and TRBJ2-1, reads DSGVTQTPKHLITATGQRVTLRCSPRSGDLSVYWYQQSLDQGLQFLIQYYNGEERAKGNILERFSAQQFPDLHSELNLSSLELGDSALYFCASSVRGGPNNEQFFGPGTRLTVL.

The chain uses TRBV29-1 and TRBJ1-1; no definite D call. Trimming shortened V by 6 bases and J by 5 bases, and 19 bases separated the two germline ends. Germline-derived CDR1 and CDR2 are SQVTM and ANQGSEA. This CDR3 spans 14 amino acids. This CDR3 is CSVAFMGRDTEAFF. As DNA, the CDR3 is TGCAGCGTCGCATTTATGGGAAGGGATACTGAAGCTTTCTTT.

This clonotype has at least ten counts. This sequence joins TRBV4-1 and TRBJ2-7; D is unclear. The V end was cut by 5 bases, the J end by 0 bases, with 11 bases between. The germline V gene encodes CDR1 MGHRA and CDR2 YSYEKL. CDR3 length: 14 amino acids. The CDR3 bases are TGCGCCAGCAGCAATAGCAGAGCCTCCTACGAGCAGTACTTC. As protein: CASSNSRASYEQYF.

The CDR3 sequence is CASSRPTSTDTQYF. The CDR3 coding sequence is TGTGCCAGCAGCAGACCCACGAGCACAGATACGCAGTATTTT. The chain uses TRBV12-3 or TRBV12-4 and TRBJ2-3; D gene uncertain. This CDR3 is built from 14 residues. Trimming took 6 bases from V and 0 from J, leaving 10 bases between them.

This chain uses TRBV5-1 with TRBJ2-1, with 9 bases fitting TRBD2. Trimming at V came to 2 bases and at J to 5 bases, leaving 5 bases not matched to a gene. Germline CDR1 reads SGHRS; CDR2 reads YFSETQ. The CDR3 runs to 15 residues. CDR3 sequence reads: CASSFVAGVNNEQFF. CDR3 DNA sequence: TGCGCCAGCAGCTTCGTAGCGGGAGTCAACAATGAGCAGTTCTTC.

This clonotype was observed a few times. The chain has TRBV9 and TRBJ2-5; no clear D gene. V was cut by 1 base and J by 0 bases, with 1 base left in between. CDR1 and CDR2 from the germline V gene are SGDLS and YYNGEE. This CDR3 has 12 residues. Here the CDR3 DNA reads TGTGCCAGCAGCGTAAACCAAGAGACCCAGTACTTC. It is translated as CASSVNQETQYF.

Points on this clonotype: A much larger clone lies one base from this, so it may be a read error. The chain links TRBV12-3 or TRBV12-4 to TRBJ1-5, with 7 bases matching TRBD1. This CDR3 has 14 residues. With V trimmed by 6 bases and J by 2 bases, 4 bases remained unmatched. Here the CDR3 DNA reads TGTGCCAGCAGCCCGGGACAGCGCAATCAGCCCCAGCATTTT. Translated: CASSPGQRNQPQHF.

This clonotype has more than one count but fewer than ten. The chain is built from TRBV12-3 or TRBV12-4 and TRBJ1-5; weak D call: TRBD1 (5 bases). This CDR3 is 15 amino acids long. V lost 3 bases to trimming and J lost 2 bases, with 11 bases between them. The DNA of the CDR3 is TGTGCCAGCAGTTTGGGGGACCCTGGCAATCAGCCCCAGCATTTT. Protein: CASSLGDPGNQPQHF.

The CDR3 loop is CSARVAGGSTDTQYF. In DNA form, the CDR3 reads TGCAGTGCTAGAGTAGCGGGAGGCAGCACAGATACGCAGTATTTT. The rearrangement joins TRBV20-1 to TRBJ2-3; TRBD2 matches at 10 bases. The CDR3 is 15 amino acids. CDR1 DFQATT and CDR2 SNEGSKA come from the germline V gene (reference sequence). The V gene end was trimmed by 1 base and the J gene end by 0 bases; junction bases not matched to a gene: 1.

The CDR3 nucleotides are TGTGCCAGCAGTTTAGCGGGAGGGCGGTACGAGCAGTACTTC. Translation: CASSLAGGRYEQYF. The chain combines TRBV12-3 or TRBV12-4 with TRBJ2-7; 7 bases line up with TRBD2. J gave up 4 bases and V 0 bases, and 3 bases lay outside the gene matches. This CDR3 has 14 residues.